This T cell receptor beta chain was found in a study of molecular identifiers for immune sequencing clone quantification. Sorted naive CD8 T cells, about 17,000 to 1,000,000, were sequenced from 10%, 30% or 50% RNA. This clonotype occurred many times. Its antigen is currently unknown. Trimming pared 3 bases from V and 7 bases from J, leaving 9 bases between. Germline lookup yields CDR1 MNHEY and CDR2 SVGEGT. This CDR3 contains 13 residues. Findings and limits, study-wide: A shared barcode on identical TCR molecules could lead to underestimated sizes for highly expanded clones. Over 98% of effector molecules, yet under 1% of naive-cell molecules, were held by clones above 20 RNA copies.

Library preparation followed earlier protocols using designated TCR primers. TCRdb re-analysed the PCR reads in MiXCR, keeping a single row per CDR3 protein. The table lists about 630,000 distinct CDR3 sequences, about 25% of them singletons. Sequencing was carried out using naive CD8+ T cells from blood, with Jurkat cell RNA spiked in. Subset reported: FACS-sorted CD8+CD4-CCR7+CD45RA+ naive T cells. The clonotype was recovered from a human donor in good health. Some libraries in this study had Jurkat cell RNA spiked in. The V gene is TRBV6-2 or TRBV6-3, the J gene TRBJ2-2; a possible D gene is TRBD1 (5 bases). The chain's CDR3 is CASSYGRVGELFF. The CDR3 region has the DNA TGTGCCAGCAGTTATGGCAGGGTCGGGGAGCTGTTTTTT.